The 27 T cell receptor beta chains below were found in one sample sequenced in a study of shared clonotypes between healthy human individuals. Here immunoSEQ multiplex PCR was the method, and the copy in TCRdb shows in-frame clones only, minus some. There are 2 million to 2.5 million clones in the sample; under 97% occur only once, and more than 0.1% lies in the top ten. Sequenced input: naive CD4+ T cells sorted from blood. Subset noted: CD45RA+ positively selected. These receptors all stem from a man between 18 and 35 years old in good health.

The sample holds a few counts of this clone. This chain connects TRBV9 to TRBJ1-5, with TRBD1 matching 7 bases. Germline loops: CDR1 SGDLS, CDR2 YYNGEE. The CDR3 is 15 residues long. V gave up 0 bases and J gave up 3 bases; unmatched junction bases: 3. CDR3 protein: CASSVEGADNQPQHF. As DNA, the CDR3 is TGTGCCAGCAGCGTAGAGGGGGCTGACAATCAGCCCCAGCATTTT. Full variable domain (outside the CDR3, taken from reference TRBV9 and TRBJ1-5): DSGVTQTPKHLITATGQRVTLRCSPRSGDLSVYWYQQSLDQGLQFLIQYYNGEERAKGNILERFSAQQFPDLHSELNLSSLELGDSALYFCASSVEGADNQPQHFGDGTRLSIL.

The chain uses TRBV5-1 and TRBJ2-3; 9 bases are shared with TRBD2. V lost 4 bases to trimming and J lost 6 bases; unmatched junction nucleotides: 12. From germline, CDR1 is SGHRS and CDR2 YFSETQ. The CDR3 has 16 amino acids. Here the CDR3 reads CASSLGLAATGDTQYF. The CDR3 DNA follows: TGCGCCAGCAGCCTGGGACTAGCCGCCACCGGGGATACGCAGTATTTT.

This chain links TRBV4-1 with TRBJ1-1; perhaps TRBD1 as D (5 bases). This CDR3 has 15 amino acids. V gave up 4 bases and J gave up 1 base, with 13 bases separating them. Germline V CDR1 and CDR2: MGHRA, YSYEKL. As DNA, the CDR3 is TGCGCCAGCAGCCTGGGGCGGCAGGGGAACACTGAAGCTTTCTTT. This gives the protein CASSLGRQGNTEAFF.

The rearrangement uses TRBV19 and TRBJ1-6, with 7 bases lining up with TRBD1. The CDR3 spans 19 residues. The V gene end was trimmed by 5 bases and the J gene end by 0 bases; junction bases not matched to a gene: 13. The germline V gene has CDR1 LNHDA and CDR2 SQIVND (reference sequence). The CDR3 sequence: CASSDQQGLVGSYNSPLHF. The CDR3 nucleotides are TGTGCCAGTAGTGACCAACAGGGGCTTGTTGGCTCCTATAATTCACCCCTCCACTTT.

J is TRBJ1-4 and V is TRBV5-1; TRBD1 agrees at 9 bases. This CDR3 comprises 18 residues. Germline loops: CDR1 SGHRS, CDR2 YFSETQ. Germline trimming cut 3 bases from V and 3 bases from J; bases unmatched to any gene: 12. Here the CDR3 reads CASSSQGQGTISNEKLFF. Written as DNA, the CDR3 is TGCGCCAGCAGCTCACAAGGACAGGGGACCATCTCTAATGAAAAACTGTTTTTT.

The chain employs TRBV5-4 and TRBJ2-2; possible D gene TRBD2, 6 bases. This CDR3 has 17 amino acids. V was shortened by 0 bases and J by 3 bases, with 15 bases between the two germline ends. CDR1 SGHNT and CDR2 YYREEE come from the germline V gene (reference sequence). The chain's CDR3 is CASSLANGGWYTGELFF. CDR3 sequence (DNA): TGTGCCAGCAGCTTGGCCAACGGGGGATGGTACACCGGGGAGCTGTTTTTT.

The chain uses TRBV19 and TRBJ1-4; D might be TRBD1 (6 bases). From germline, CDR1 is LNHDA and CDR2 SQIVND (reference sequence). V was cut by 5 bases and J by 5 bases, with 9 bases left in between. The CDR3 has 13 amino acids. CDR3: CASSGRGNEKLFF. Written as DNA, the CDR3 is TGTGCCAGTAGTGGCAGGGGAAATGAAAAACTGTTTTTT. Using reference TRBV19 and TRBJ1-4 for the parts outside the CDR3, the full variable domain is DGGITQSPKYLFRKEGQNVTLSCEQNLNHDAMYWYRQDPGQGLRLIYYSQIVNDFQKGDIAEGYSVSREKKESFPLTVTSAQKNPTAFYLCASSGRGNEKLFFGSGTQLSVL.

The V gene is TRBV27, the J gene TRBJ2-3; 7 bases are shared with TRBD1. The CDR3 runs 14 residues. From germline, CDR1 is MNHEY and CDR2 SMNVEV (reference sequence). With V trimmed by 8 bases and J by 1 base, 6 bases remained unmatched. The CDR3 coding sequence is TGTGCCAGCGCCGGGACAGATCGCACAGATACGCAGTATTTT. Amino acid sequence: CASAGTDRTDTQYF.

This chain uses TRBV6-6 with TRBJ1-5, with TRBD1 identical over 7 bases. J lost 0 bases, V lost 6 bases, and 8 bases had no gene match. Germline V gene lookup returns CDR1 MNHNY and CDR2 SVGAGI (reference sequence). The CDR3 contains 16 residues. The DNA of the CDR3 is TGTGCCAGCAGCCCAACAGGGGTCAGTAGCAATCAGCCCCAGCATTTT. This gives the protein CASSPTGVSSNQPQHF.

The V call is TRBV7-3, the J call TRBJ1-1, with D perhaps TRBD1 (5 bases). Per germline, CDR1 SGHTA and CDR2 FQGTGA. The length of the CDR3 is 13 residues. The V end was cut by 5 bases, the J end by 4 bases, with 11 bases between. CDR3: CASSPPGPTEAFF. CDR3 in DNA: TGTGCCAGCAGCCCCCCGGGACCCACTGAAGCTTTCTTT.

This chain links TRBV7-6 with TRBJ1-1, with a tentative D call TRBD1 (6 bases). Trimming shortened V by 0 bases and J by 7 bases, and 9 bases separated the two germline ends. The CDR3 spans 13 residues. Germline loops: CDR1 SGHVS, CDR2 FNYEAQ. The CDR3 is CASSLAEQGEAFF. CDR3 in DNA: TGTGCCAGCAGCTTAGCCGAACAGGGTGAAGCTTTCTTT. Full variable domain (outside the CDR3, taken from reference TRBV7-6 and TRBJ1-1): GAGVSQSPRYKVTKRGQDVALRCDPISGHVSLYWYRQALGQGPEFLTYFNYEAQQDKSGLPNDRFSAERPEGSISTLTIQRTEQRDSAMYRCASSLAEQGEAFFGQGTRLTVV.

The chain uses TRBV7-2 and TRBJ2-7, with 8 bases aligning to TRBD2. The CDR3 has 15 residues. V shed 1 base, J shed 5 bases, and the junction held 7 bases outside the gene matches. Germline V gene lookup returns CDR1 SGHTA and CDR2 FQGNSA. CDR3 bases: TGTGCCAGCAGCTTAGTGAGCGGGAGTGTCGACGAGCAGTACTTC. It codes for CASSLVSGSVDEQYF.

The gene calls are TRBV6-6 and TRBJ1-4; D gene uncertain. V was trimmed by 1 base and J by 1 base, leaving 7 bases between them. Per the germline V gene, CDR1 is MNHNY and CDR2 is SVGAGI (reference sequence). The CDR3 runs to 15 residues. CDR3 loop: CASSYLGKTNEKLFF. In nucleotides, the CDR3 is TGTGCCAGCAGTTACTTAGGGAAAACTAATGAAAAACTGTTTTTT.

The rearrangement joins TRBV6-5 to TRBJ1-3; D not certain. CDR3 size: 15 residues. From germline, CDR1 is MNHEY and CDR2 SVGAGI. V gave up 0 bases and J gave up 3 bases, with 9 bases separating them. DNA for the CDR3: TGTGCCAGCAGTTACTCTGGCGGCAATGGAAACACCATATATTTT. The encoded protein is CASSYSGGNGNTIYF.

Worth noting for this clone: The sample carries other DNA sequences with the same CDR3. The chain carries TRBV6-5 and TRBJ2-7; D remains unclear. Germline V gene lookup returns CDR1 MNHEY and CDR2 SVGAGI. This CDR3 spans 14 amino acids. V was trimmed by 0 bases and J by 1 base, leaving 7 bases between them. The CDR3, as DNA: TGTGCCAGCAGTTACTCTGGCGGTTCCTACGAGCAGTACTTC. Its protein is CASSYSGGSYEQYF.

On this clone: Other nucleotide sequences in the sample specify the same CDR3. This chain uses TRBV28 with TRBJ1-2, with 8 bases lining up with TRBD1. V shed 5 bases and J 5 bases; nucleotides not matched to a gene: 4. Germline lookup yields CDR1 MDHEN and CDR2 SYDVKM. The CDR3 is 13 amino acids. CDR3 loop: CASSPTGGYGYTF. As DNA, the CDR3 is TGTGCCAGCAGTCCCACAGGGGGGTATGGCTACACCTTC.

For the CDR3, the DNA is TGTGCCAGCTCAGCTATGGATCAGGAGTCCTACGAGCAGTACTTC. Translation gives CASSAMDQESYEQYF. The chain links TRBV18 to TRBJ2-7, with D unresolved. Germline values: CDR1 KGHSH, CDR2 LQKENI. The CDR3 loop spans 15 amino acids. Trimming stripped 5 bases from V and 1 base from J, with 15 bases between. The full variable domain, completed using reference TRBV18 and TRBJ2-7, is NAGVMQNPRHLVRRRGQEARLRCSPMKGHSHVYWYRQLPEEGLKFMVYLQKENIIDESGMPKERFSAEFPKEGPSILRIQQVVRGDSAAYFCASSAMDQESYEQYFGPGTRLTVT.

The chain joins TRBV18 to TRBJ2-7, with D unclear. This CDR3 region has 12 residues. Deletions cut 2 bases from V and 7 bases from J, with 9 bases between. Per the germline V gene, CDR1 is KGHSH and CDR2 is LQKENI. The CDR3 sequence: CASSPGMWEQYF. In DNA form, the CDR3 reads TGTGCCAGCTCACCAGGGATGTGGGAGCAGTACTTC.

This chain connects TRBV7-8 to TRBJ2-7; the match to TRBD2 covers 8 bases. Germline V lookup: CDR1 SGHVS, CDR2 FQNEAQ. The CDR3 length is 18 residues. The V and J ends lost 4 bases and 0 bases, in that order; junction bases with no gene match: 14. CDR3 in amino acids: CASSSRLSGGPHSYEQYF. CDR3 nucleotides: TGTGCCAGCAGCTCCCGGCTGTCGGGAGGGCCGCACTCCTACGAGCAGTACTTC.

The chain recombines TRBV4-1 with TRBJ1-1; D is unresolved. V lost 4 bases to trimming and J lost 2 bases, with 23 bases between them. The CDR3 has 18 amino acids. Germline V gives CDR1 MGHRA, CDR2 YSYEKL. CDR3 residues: CASSPRPGPNLINTEAFF. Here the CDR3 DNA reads TGCGCCAGCAGCCCGCGTCCTGGGCCCAACCTAATAAACACTGAAGCTTTCTTT.

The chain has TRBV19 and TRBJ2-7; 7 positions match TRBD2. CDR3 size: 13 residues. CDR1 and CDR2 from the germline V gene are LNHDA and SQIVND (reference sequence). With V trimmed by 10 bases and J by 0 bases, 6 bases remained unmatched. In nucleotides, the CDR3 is TGTGCCACCCGGGCTAGCGGCTCCTACGAGCAGTACTTC. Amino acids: CATRASGSYEQYF.

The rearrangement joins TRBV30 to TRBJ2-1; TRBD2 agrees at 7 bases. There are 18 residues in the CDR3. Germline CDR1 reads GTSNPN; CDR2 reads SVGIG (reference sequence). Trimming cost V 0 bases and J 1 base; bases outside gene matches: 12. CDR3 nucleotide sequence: TGTGCCTGGAGTGTAGGGCGACTAGCATTCGGATCCTACAATGAGCAGTTCTTC. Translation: CAWSVGRLAFGSYNEQFF. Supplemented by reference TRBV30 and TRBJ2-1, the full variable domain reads SQTIHQWPATLVQPVGSPLSLECTVEGTSNPNLYWYRQAAGRGLQLLFYSVGIGQISSEVPQNLSASRPQDRQFILSSKKLLLSDSGFYLCAWSVGRLAFGSYNEQFFGPGTRLTVL.

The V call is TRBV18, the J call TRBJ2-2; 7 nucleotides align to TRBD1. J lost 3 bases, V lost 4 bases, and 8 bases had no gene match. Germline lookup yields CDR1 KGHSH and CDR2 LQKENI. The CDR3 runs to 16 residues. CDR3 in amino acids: CASSLTDRPYTGELFF. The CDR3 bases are TGTGCCAGCTCACTAACGGACAGGCCTTACACCGGGGAGCTGTTTTTT.

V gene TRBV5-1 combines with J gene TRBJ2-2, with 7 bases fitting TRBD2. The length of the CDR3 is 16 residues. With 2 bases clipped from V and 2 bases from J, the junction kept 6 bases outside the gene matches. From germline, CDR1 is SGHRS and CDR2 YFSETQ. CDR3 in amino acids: CASSLGASGNTGELFF. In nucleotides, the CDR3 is TGCGCCAGCAGCTTAGGGGCTAGCGGCAACACCGGGGAGCTGTTTTTT.

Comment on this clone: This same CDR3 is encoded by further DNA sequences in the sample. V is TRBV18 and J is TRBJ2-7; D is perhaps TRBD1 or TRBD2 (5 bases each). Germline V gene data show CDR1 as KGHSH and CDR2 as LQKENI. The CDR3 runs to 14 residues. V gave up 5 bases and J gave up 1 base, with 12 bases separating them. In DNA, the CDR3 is TGTGCCAGCTCAACGGGACGTCGATCCTACGAGCAGTACTTC. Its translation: CASSTGRRSYEQYF.

This CDR3 is CASSLQGEQPQHF. DNA of the CDR3: TGTGCCAGCAGCTTACAGGGTGAACAGCCCCAGCATTTT. The chain combines TRBV7-2 with TRBJ1-5; D might be TRBD1 (5 bases). This CDR3 has 13 residues. V was trimmed by 2 bases and J by 7 bases, leaving 9 bases between them. Germline loops: CDR1 SGHTA, CDR2 FQGNSA.

The CDR3 sequence: CASSLGLAGGLHYEQYF. The CDR3 nucleotides are TGTGCCAGCAGTCTGGGACTAGCGGGGGGCCTGCACTACGAGCAGTACTTC. The chain has TRBV28 and TRBJ2-7; the match to TRBD2 covers 15 bases. CDR3 length equals 17 residues. The germline CDR1 and CDR2 sequences are MDHEN and SYDVKM. Unmatched junction bases numbered 8, after V lost 5 bases and J lost 3 bases.